This note documents a single T cell receptor beta chain sequence. This table comes from immunoSEQ multiplex PCR, and its TCRdb copy is limited to in-frame clones, with some not included. The sample has a few hundred thousand clones, 80% to 90% seen once. The sample belongs to a study of blood T cell repertoires in COVID-19. Across the study: PBMCs, B-cell-depleted T cells, or T cells provided the cDNA or gDNA that made up the material.

In germline, CDR1 is MGHRA, CDR2 YSYEKL. V lost 2 bases to trimming and J lost 9 bases, with 17 bases between them. The CDR3 spans 15 residues. This TCR came from a young man in a cohort exposed to, infected with or recovered from COVID-19 (not recorded which). This chain uses TRBV4-1 with TRBJ1-5; the D gene is possibly TRBD1 (6 bases). Sequenced sample: PBMCs or T cells enriched from blood (not recorded which). This CDR3 is CASSQTGQPAMPQHF. Written as DNA, the CDR3 is TGCGCCAGCAGCCAAACCGGACAGCCCGCGATGCCCCAGCATTTT.